This T cell receptor beta chain was found in a study of blood T cell repertoires in COVID-19. Data came from immunoSEQ multiplex PCR; TCRdb stores just in-frame clones and leaves some out. Here the sample spans about 220,000 clones, approximately 90% being singletons. Trimming stripped 8 bases from V and 8 bases from J, with 20 bases between. CDR1 and CDR2 from the germline V gene are MNHEY and SVGAGI. The CDR3 is 14 amino acids. Source material: PBMCs or T cells enriched from blood (not recorded which). The TCR originated in a woman between 18 and 29 years old in a cohort exposed to, infected with or recovered from COVID-19 (not recorded which). The chain joins TRBV6-5 to TRBJ2-3; the D gene is possibly TRBD2 (6 bases). CDR3 DNA: TGTGCCAGCTCTTCCTACGCTGTCGGGGGTACGCAGTATTTT. This encodes CASSSYAVGGTQYF.